This TCR beta chain derives from a study of blood T cells in healthy people across ages. Caucasian, healthy and from Russia, the donors were aged between 6 and 90. Donors each provided approximately 9.6 milliliters of peripheral blood. It was with a sample-barcoded 5' primer and a J-beta primer mix that a second PCR of roughly 7 to 12 cycles was run. TCRdb analysed the 5' RACE reads with MiXCR anew, one entry per CDR3 protein. The repertoire holds more than 900,000 distinct CDR3 sequences, with approximately 25% as singletons. The CDR3 extends over 14 amino acids. Trimming shortened V by 2 bases and J by 7 bases, and 12 bases separated the two germline ends. The same sample was also used in a study of T cells of mothers and their children. That work contributes: Researchers found no T cell clones that were persistent and microchimeric.

The specimen was blood. This chain connects TRBV12-3 or TRBV12-4 to TRBJ2-4, with D maybe TRBD1 (5 bases). The origin of this receptor is a girl aged 2-10 years in good health. Here the CDR3 DNA reads TGTGCCAGCAGTTTACAGGGTCTCAGGAACATTCAGTACTTC. This codes for CASSLQGLRNIQYF.